This T cell receptor (beta chain) was recovered during a study of blood T cell repertoires in COVID-19. Study background: Some COVID-19 samples were acute and others convalescent; all came from the United States, Italy and Spain. The analysed material was cDNA or gDNA that came from T cells, B-cell-depleted T cells, or PBMCs.

Seattle researchers signed up patients amid active infection and tracked them longitudinally. V lost 5 bases, J lost 4 bases, and 5 bases stayed unmatched. The CDR3 loop spans 14 amino acids. In germline, CDR1 is MNHEY, CDR2 SMNVEV (reference sequence). Authors' analysis steps: Estimation of nucleated cell counts relied on the amplification of reference gene primers. Assay used: immunoSEQ multiplex PCR; TCRdb lists only in-frame clones, some missing. V, J and clone size are those of that table, while D and trimming were read from the DNA. The repertoire holds 25,000 to 30,000 clones, with 75% to 90% as singletons.

The chain recombines TRBV27 with TRBJ1-2; 9 nucleotides align to TRBD1. Material: peripheral blood. This receptor was taken from a woman of 80 years or more with COVID-19, enrolled during active disease. The CDR3 DNA reads as TGTGCCAGCAGTCCAGGGACAGGGCCCTATGGCTACACCTTC. It translates to CASSPGTGPYGYTF.